This TCR beta chain was sequenced in a study of blood T cells in healthy people across ages. Study conclusions and caveats: Per million T cells, the diversity of TCR beta decreased roughly linearly as age advanced. Higher diversity and more naive CD4+ cells were features of long-lived donors, compared to aged donors.

A second PCR, run for roughly 6 to 11 cycles, used a sample-barcoded 5' primer plus a J-beta primer mix. TCRdb reprocessed the 5' RACE reads with MiXCR, giving one entry per CDR3 protein. The data hold 1,800,000 or so distinct CDR3 sequences, with around 42% observed a single time. Ranging in age from roughly 6 to 95, the donors were healthy Caucasian individuals from Russia. The CDR3 spans 13 residues. Germline-derived CDR1 and CDR2 are SGHRS and YFSETQ. V was shortened by 3 bases and J by 6 bases, with 12 bases between the two germline ends. A few counts support this clonotype. Its antigen is not known.

This chain connects TRBV5-1 to TRBJ1-2; a weak D match, TRBD1 (6 bases). The sequenced sample was blood. The receptor was derived from a human donor in good health. In DNA form, the CDR3 reads TGCGCCAGCAGCTCACAGGGAGAGGATGGCTACACCTTC. It yields the protein CASSSQGEDGYTF. Based on the CDR3 plus reference TRBV5-1 and TRBJ1-2, the full variable domain is KAGVTQTPRYLIKTRGQQVTLSCSPISGHRSVSWYQQTPGQGLQFLFEYFSETQRNKGNFPGRFSGRQFSNSRSEMNVSTLELGDSALYLCASSSQGEDGYTFGSGTRLTVV.